These 21 T cell receptor beta chains share one sample of origin, sequenced in a study of CD8 T cells in Susac syndrome. Reverse transcription of roughly 0.5 to 1 ug RNA was carried out with random hexamers. TCRdb processed the immunoSEQ multiplex PCR reads anew with MiXCR; each CDR3 protein has one entry. The table has approximately 75,000 distinct CDR3 sequences, approximately 95% seen once. Sample: CD8+ T cells from PBMCs. Receptors originate from a human donor in good health.

The chain recombines TRBV4-1 with TRBJ1-2; D is perhaps TRBD1 (5 bases). Germline CDR1 and CDR2: MGHRA and YSYEKL. The length of the CDR3 is 15 residues. V lost 5 bases to trimming and J lost 4 bases, with 17 bases between them. Here the CDR3 reads CASSSQAGEGYGYTF. CDR3 in DNA: TGCGCCAGCAGCTCCCAGGCGGGGGAAGGCTATGGCTACACCTTC.

This chain joins TRBV7-9 and TRBJ2-3, with a possible D match to TRBD1 (6 bases). The germline CDR1 and CDR2 sequences are SEHNR and FQNEAQ (reference sequence). This CDR3 spans 16 amino acids. The V gene lost 9 bases and the J gene lost 1 base, with 20 bases spanning the gap. The CDR3, as DNA: TGTGCCAGTTGCCCCCCAAGGGGGATAGGCACAGATACGCAGTATTTT. Protein: CASCPPRGIGTDTQYF.

The chain recombines TRBV7-9 with TRBJ2-3; D is perhaps TRBD1 (6 bases). Trimming pared 4 bases from V and 14 bases from J, leaving 19 bases between. Germline assignment: CDR1 SEHNR and CDR2 FQNEAQ (reference sequence). The CDR3 length is 13 residues. The CDR3 reads CASSSPGHLLPYF. CDR3 coding DNA: TGTGCCAGCAGCTCACCGGGACACCTCCTTCCGTATTTT.

V usage is TRBV7-9 and J usage is TRBJ2-4, with D unresolved. Trimming shortened V by 8 bases and J by 4 bases, and 21 bases separated the two germline ends. The CDR3 loop spans 16 amino acids. Germline CDR1 is SEHNR and CDR2 is FQNEAQ (reference sequence). In DNA form, the CDR3 reads TGTGCCAGCCACCCGGGCTCGGCAGGTGGAAAAAACATTCAGTACTTC. Its protein is CASHPGSAGGKNIQYF.

This chain links TRBV27 with TRBJ1-1, with D possibly TRBD1 on 5 matching bases. This CDR3 spans 15 amino acids. V lost 7 bases to trimming and J lost 3 bases, with 18 bases between them. CDR1 is MNHEY, CDR2 SMNVEV, per germline (reference sequence). The CDR3 loop reads CASIRAGHKDTEAFF. CDR3 DNA sequence: TGTGCCAGCATTCGGGCAGGGCATAAGGACACTGAAGCTTTCTTT.

CDR3 residues: CASSPQAFNEKLFF. In nucleotides, the CDR3 is TGTGCCAGCTCACCACAGGCTTTTAATGAAAAACTGTTTTTT. The chain uses TRBV18 and TRBJ1-4; D call uncertain. This CDR3 spans 14 amino acids. Germline V gene lookup returns CDR1 KGHSH and CDR2 LQKENI. V lost 1 base, J lost 4 bases, and 7 bases lay in between.

The chain uses TRBV20-1 and TRBJ1-5; 10 bases agree with TRBD1. The ends lost 6 bases at V and 6 bases at J; junction bases unmatched: 8. The CDR3 covers 14 residues. Germline CDR1 reads DFQATT; CDR2 reads SNEGSKA (reference sequence). CDR3 loop: CSANTGTGAQPQHF. The CDR3, as DNA: TGCAGTGCCAACACCGGGACAGGGGCTCAGCCCCAGCATTTT.

The J gene is TRBJ1-1, the V gene TRBV19; D gene uncertain. Germline V lookup: CDR1 LNHDA, CDR2 SQIVND (reference sequence). V lost 3 bases and J lost 8, with 7 bases in between. The CDR3 loop spans 11 amino acids. CDR3 loop: CASSIGSEAFF. The CDR3 bases are TGTGCCAGTAGTATTGGGTCCGAAGCTTTCTTT.

The rearrangement uses TRBV7-7 and TRBJ2-1; D may be TRBD2 (6 bases). From germline, CDR1 is SSHAT and CDR2 FNYEAQ (reference sequence). CDR3 length: 11 amino acids. The CDR3 bases are TGTGCTAGCGGCAGGGACAATGAGCAGTTCTTC. Its protein is CASGRDNEQFF.

The chain joins TRBV30 to TRBJ2-7, with 8 nucleotides matching TRBD1. The germline V gene has CDR1 GTSNPN and CDR2 SVGIG (reference sequence). After removal of 2 bases from V and 6 bases from J, the junction contained 6 bases not matched to a gene. The CDR3 runs 13 residues. CDR3 residues: CAWSPQGAGEQYF. CDR3 in DNA: TGTGCCTGGAGTCCCCAGGGGGCGGGCGAGCAGTACTTC.

The chain combines TRBV7-9 with TRBJ2-1; 13 bases fit TRBD2. Trimming took 4 bases from V and 9 from J; bases not matched to a gene: 6. The germline V gene encodes CDR1 SEHNR and CDR2 FQNEAQ (reference sequence). The CDR3 sequence is 15 residues long. The CDR3 is CASSSTSGGAGEQFF. CDR3 coding DNA: TGTGCCAGCAGCTCAACTAGCGGGGGGGCCGGTGAGCAGTTCTTC.

V and J are TRBV5-4 and TRBJ2-1; D perhaps matches TRBD2 (6 bases). Germline CDR1 and CDR2: SGHNT and YYREEE (reference sequence). The CDR3 extends over 16 amino acids. V shed 4 bases and J shed 0 bases, with 14 bases lying between them. The CDR3 region has the DNA TGTGCCAGCAGCCGCCGGGACTCAAGCTCCTACAATGAGCAGTTCTTC. Its translation: CASSRRDSSSYNEQFF. Together with reference TRBV5-4 and TRBJ2-1, the CDR3 gives the full variable domain: ETGVTQSPTHLIKTRGQQVTLRCSSQSGHNTVSWYQQALGQGPQFIFQYYREEENGRGNFPPRFSGLQFPNYSSELNVNALELDDSALYLCASSRRDSSSYNEQFFGPGTRLTVL.

J is TRBJ2-1 and V is TRBV9, with D possibly being TRBD1 or TRBD2 (5 bases each). Germline V gene data show CDR1 as SGDLS and CDR2 as YYNGEE. The CDR3 is made up of 15 amino acids. With 3 bases removed from V and 2 bases from J, the gap between germline ends came to 12 bases. Written as DNA, the CDR3 is TGTGCCAGCAGCGCCATTGGGACGACCTACAATGAGCAGTTCTTC. This translates into CASSAIGTTYNEQFF. The variable domain in full, completed from reference TRBV9 and TRBJ2-1, reads DSGVTQTPKHLITATGQRVTLRCSPRSGDLSVYWYQQSLDQGLQFLIQYYNGEERAKGNILERFSAQQFPDLHSELNLSSLELGDSALYFCASSAIGTTYNEQFFGPGTRLTVL.

The rearrangement links TRBV29-1 to TRBJ1-2, with unresolved D. Germline values: CDR1 SQVTM, CDR2 ANQGSEA. This CDR3 has 11 amino acids. Trimming pared 5 bases from V and 2 bases from J, leaving 6 bases between. For the CDR3, the DNA is TGCAGCGTTACGGAGAACTATGGCTACACCTTC. Its translation is CSVTENYGYTF.

The chain joins TRBV13 to TRBJ1-4, with a weak D call TRBD1 (6 bases). V lost 5 bases and J 8 bases, leaving 15 bases between the germline ends. Germline V CDR1 and CDR2: PRHDT, FYEKMQ (reference sequence). This CDR3 is built from 14 residues. CDR3 sequence (DNA): TGTGCCAGCAGCAGGATACAGGGTAGAGAAAAACTGTTTTTT. Residues: CASSRIQGREKLFF.

V gene TRBV20-1 combines with J gene TRBJ1-2; TRBD1 matches at 7 bases. Per germline, CDR1 DFQATT and CDR2 SNEGSKA (reference sequence). This CDR3 is 13 amino acids long. V shed 7 bases, J shed 2 bases, and the junction held 7 bases outside the gene matches. This CDR3 reads CSVRDRENYGYTF. The CDR3 DNA reads TGCAGTGTCCGAGACAGGGAGAACTATGGCTACACCTTC.

The chain is built from TRBV7-3 and TRBJ2-2; 7 positions agree with TRBD1. V shed 3 bases, J shed 4 bases, and the junction held 5 bases outside the gene matches. The V gene's germline CDR1 is SGHTA and CDR2 FQGTGA. This CDR3 comprises 15 residues. CDR3 in amino acids: CASSLYTGATGELFF. The DNA for the CDR3 is TGTGCCAGCAGCTTGTACACAGGGGCCACCGGGGAGCTGTTTTTT.

V usage is TRBV2 and J usage is TRBJ1-2; D is ambiguous. Trimming shortened V by 3 bases and J by 4 bases, and 15 bases separated the two germline ends. The CDR3 is 15 amino acids. Germline CDR1 and CDR2: SNHLY and FYNNEI. The CDR3 region is CASSESGPLGYGYTF. The CDR3 DNA reads TGTGCCAGCAGTGAGAGCGGCCCCCTTGGCTATGGCTACACCTTC.

The chain carries TRBV7-8 and TRBJ2-3, with 8 bases lining up with TRBD1. The CDR3 consists of 15 residues. The germline V gene encodes CDR1 SGHVS and CDR2 FQNEAQ. The CDR3 DNA is TGTGTCGTAGACTCCAGGGGGCTTCGCACAGATACGCAGTATTTT. Translated: CVVDSRGLRTDTQYF.

V is TRBV4-3 and J is TRBJ1-4, with 7 bases that match TRBD1. This CDR3 comprises 16 residues. The germline V gene encodes CDR1 LGHNA and CDR2 YSLEER. Germline trimming cut 0 bases from V and 6 bases from J; bases unmatched to any gene: 7. The CDR3 DNA follows: TGCGCCAGCAGCCAAGACGGGACAGCGCCTTATGAAAAACTGTTTTTT. As protein: CASSQDGTAPYEKLFF.

The rearrangement links TRBV27 to TRBJ2-1; D is ambiguous. The V and J ends lost 4 bases and 10 bases respectively, with 17 bases between them. This CDR3 has 14 amino acids. The germline CDR1 and CDR2 sequences are MNHEY and SMNVEV (reference sequence). In DNA, the CDR3 is TGTGCCAGCAGTTCAAGCCTAGGTGACGGAGAGCAGTTCTTC. Translation gives CASSSSLGDGEQFF.